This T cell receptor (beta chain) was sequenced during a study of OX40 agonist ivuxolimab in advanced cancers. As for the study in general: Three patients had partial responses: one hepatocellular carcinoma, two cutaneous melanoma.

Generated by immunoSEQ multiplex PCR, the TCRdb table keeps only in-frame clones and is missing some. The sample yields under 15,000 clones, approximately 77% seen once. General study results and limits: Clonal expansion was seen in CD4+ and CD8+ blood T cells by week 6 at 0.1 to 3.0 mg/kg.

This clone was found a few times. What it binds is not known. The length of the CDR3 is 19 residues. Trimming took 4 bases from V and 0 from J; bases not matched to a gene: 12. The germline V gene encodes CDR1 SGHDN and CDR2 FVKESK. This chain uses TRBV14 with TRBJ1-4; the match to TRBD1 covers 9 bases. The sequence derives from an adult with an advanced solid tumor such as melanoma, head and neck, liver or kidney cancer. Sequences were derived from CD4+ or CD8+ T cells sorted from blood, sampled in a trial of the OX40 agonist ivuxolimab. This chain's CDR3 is CASSRSGTGWITTNEKLFF. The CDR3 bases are TGTGCCAGCAGCCGCTCCGGGACAGGGTGGATTACAACTAATGAAAAACTGTTTTTT.